Each of the 20 T cell receptor beta chains below was sequenced from the same sample in a study of T cell responses to AZD1222 COVID-19 vaccine. This table comes from immunoSEQ multiplex PCR, and its TCRdb copy is limited to in-frame clones, with some not included. This table has 140,000 or so clones, around 90% appearing once. Sequencing used peripheral blood, obtained 28 days after the second dose of the MenACWY control vaccine. These receptors all come from an adult who received the MenACWY meningococcal vaccine as a control.

J is TRBJ1-2 and V is TRBV4-3; 7 bases align to TRBD1. This CDR3 contains 15 residues. V was clipped by 0 bases and J by 7 bases; unmatched bases: 8. The germline gives CDR1 LGHNA, CDR2 YSLEER. DNA for the CDR3: TGCGCCAGCAGCCAAGATGCGACAGGGTCGAGTGGCTACACCTTC. Translation gives CASSQDATGSSGYTF.

This clone was observed once. V and J are TRBV10-3 and TRBJ1-3; D is possibly TRBD1 (5 bases). CDR1 is ENHRY, CDR2 SYGVKD, per germline. This CDR3 is built from 16 residues. Trimming removed 6 bases from V and 0 bases from J, with 15 bases in between. The CDR3 is CAISPFGGSSGNTIYF. The CDR3 DNA is TGTGCCATCAGCCCTTTCGGGGGAAGCTCTGGAAACACCATATATTTT.

The chain links TRBV27 to TRBJ2-1; TRBD2 aligns across 16 bases. CDR3 length equals 16 residues. Germline values: CDR1 MNHEY, CDR2 SMNVEV (reference sequence). J gave up 9 bases and V 5 bases, and 7 bases lay outside the gene matches. Written as DNA, the CDR3 is TGTGCCAGCAGTCCCACGGGACTAGCGGGAGGGGTTGAGCAGTTCTTC. Protein: CASSPTGLAGGVEQFF.

This chain links TRBV9 with TRBJ1-3, with D perhaps matching TRBD1 (5 bases). The CDR3 covers 13 residues. Germline V gene sequence: CDR1 SGDLS, CDR2 YYNGEE. Trimming removed 4 bases at V and 4 bases at J, with 9 bases between. The CDR3 DNA is TGTGCCAGCAGCCCGGGACCGGGAAACACCATATATTTT. Amino acids: CASSPGPGNTIYF.

The chain carries TRBV12-5 and TRBJ2-7; TRBD1 agrees at 7 bases. J was trimmed by 3 bases and V by 6 bases; bases with no gene match: 23. The germline V gene encodes CDR1 LGHNT and CDR2 FRNRAP. The CDR3 spans 19 residues. DNA of the CDR3: TGTGCTAGTGGCAGAGGGTTTGGCCCCAACCGGGACAGAAACTACGAGCAGTACTTC. Encoded protein: CASGRGFGPNRDRNYEQYF.

The J gene is TRBJ2-7, the V gene TRBV19; the D gene is possibly TRBD1 (6 bases). Trimming removed 4 bases from V and 4 bases from J, with 17 bases in between. The CDR3 totals 15 residues. CDR1 is LNHDA and CDR2 is SQIVND in the germline V gene (reference sequence). The CDR3 nucleotides read TGTGCCAGTAGTACCTCGACAGGTACCGAGTACGAGCAGTACTTC. The encoded protein is CASSTSTGTEYEQYF.

This clone has more than one count but fewer than ten. The same CDR3 can be traced to other DNA sequences in this sample. The rearrangement links TRBV18 to TRBJ2-2, with TRBD1 as a possible D gene (5 bases). Deletions cut 2 bases from V and 4 bases from J, with 11 bases between. The germline CDR1 and CDR2 sequences are KGHSH and LQKENI. The CDR3 sequence is 15 residues long. CDR3 sequence (DNA): TGTGCCAGCTCACCAAGGGGCCCGGGCACCGGGGAGCTGTTTTTT. It codes for CASSPRGPGTGELFF.

This chain connects TRBV6-2 or TRBV6-3 to TRBJ2-2; D is possibly TRBD1 (5 bases). The CDR3 has 16 residues. The germline CDR1 and CDR2 sequences are MNHEY and SVGEGT. With 6 bases removed from V and 1 base from J, the gap between germline ends came to 15 bases. The CDR3 here is CASSDPTGQNTGELFF. CDR3 coding DNA: TGTGCCAGCAGCGACCCGACTGGACAGAACACCGGGGAGCTGTTTTTT.

V usage is TRBV7-2 and J usage is TRBJ1-2; D gene uncertain. V was trimmed by 0 bases and J by 4 bases, leaving 6 bases between them. CDR3 length: 13 amino acids. Germline CDR1 SGHTA, CDR2 FQGNSA. DNA for the CDR3: TGTGCCAGCAGCTTAGCCACTGCCTATGGCTACACCTTC. Amino acid sequence: CASSLATAYGYTF.

Comment on this clone: Distinct nucleotide sequences in the sample also encode this CDR3. V usage is TRBV9 and J usage is TRBJ2-1, with D tentatively TRBD1 (6 bases). V shed 0 bases and J shed 0 bases, with 7 bases lying between them. In germline, CDR1 is SGDLS, CDR2 YYNGEE. The CDR3 runs 15 residues. Here the CDR3 reads CASSVEGGSYNEQFF. The CDR3 bases are TGTGCCAGCAGCGTAGAAGGGGGCTCCTACAATGAGCAGTTCTTC.

CDR3 in amino acids: CASSLQGFNQPQHF. CDR3 nucleotides: TGTGCCAGCAGTTTACAGGGTTTTAACCAGCCCCAGCATTTT. The rearrangement joins TRBV6-5 to TRBJ1-5; D might be TRBD1 (6 bases). V shed 4 bases and J shed 7 bases, with 14 bases lying between them. The CDR3 has 14 residues. Germline V gives CDR1 MNHEY, CDR2 SVGAGI.

The chain is built from TRBV4-1 and TRBJ1-1; D remains ambiguous. Trimming took 1 base from V and 4 from J, leaving 16 bases between them. Germline V gene lookup returns CDR1 MGHRA and CDR2 YSYEKL. There are 16 residues in the CDR3. The CDR3 loop reads CASSQVTGVKGTEAFF. In DNA, the CDR3 is TGCGCCAGCAGCCAAGTTACTGGGGTGAAGGGCACTGAAGCTTTCTTT.

This chain's CDR3 is CASSRAVVGTGGGEQYF. In DNA form, the CDR3 reads TGCGCCAGCAGCCGAGCCGTCGTGGGTACGGGCGGGGGCGAGCAGTACTTC. V usage is TRBV4-1 and J usage is TRBJ2-7, with 7 positions matching TRBD2. The germline V gene encodes CDR1 MGHRA and CDR2 YSYEKL. V was clipped by 4 bases and J by 6 bases; unmatched bases: 18. The CDR3 spans 17 residues.

V usage is TRBV28 and J usage is TRBJ2-7; D unresolved. The CDR3 runs to 12 residues. V gave up 5 bases and J gave up 3 bases, with 8 bases separating them. Germline V lookup: CDR1 MDHEN, CDR2 SYDVKM. In DNA, the CDR3 is TGTGCCAGCAGTCTCATCCTCTACGAGCAGTACTTC. Translating gives CASSLILYEQYF. The variable domain in full, completed from reference TRBV28 and TRBJ2-7, reads DVKVTQSSRYLVKRTGEKVFLECVQDMDHENMFWYRQDPGLGLRLIYFSYDVKMKEKGDIPEGYSVSREKKERFSLILESASTNQTSMYLCASSLILYEQYFGPGTRLTVT.

The V gene is TRBV9, the J gene TRBJ2-2, with D perhaps given as TRBD1 or TRBD2 (6 bases each). The CDR3 length is 14 residues. Trimming took 0 bases from V and 7 from J, leaving 10 bases between them. Germline CDR1 and CDR2: SGDLS and YYNGEE. CDR3 amino acids: CASSVVGGCGELFF. The CDR3, as DNA: TGTGCCAGCAGCGTAGTAGGGGGGTGCGGGGAGCTGTTTTTT.

This clone was counted once. Here the CDR3 DNA reads TGTGCCAGCAGCCTCGGGACGGGCGGAGGTCAGCCCCAGCATTTT. Protein sequence: CASSLGTGGGQPQHF. The gene calls are TRBV7-2 and TRBJ1-5, with D possibly TRBD1 on 5 matching bases. Germline-derived CDR1 and CDR2 are SGHTA and FQGNSA. The CDR3 totals 15 residues. V gave up 5 bases and J gave up 6 bases, with 17 bases separating them.

The chain links TRBV6-2 or TRBV6-3 to TRBJ1-2; no clear D. The CDR3 contains 14 residues. Germline V gene data show CDR1 as MNHEY and CDR2 as SVGEGT. V dropped 1 base and J dropped 1 base, with 7 bases sitting between them. This CDR3 is CASSYLLGNYGYTF. Here the CDR3 DNA reads TGTGCCAGCAGTTACTTACTGGGTAACTATGGCTACACCTTC.

This clone was counted once. The V and J genes are TRBV28 and TRBJ2-7; no firm D call. Looked up from germline, CDR1 is MDHEN and CDR2 is SYDVKM. V was clipped by 8 bases and J by 2 bases, with 7 bases between them. The CDR3 contains 11 residues. CDR3 sequence reads: CASGKTYEQYF. CDR3 sequence (DNA): TGTGCCAGCGGGAAAACCTACGAGCAGTACTTC.

A single count supports this clone. This chain connects TRBV18 to TRBJ2-2; D gene uncertain. V was pared by 2 bases and J by 1 base, with 5 bases between. Germline CDR1 reads KGHSH; CDR2 reads LQKENI. The CDR3 totals 14 residues. CDR3 DNA sequence: TGTGCCAGCTCACCAGCGGAGAACACCGGGGAGCTGTTTTTT. Protein: CASSPAENTGELFF.

V is TRBV7-9 and J is TRBJ1-2; 7 positions agree with TRBD1. The CDR3 is 14 amino acids. The V gene's germline CDR1 is SEHNR and CDR2 FQNEAQ (reference sequence). V gave up 5 bases and J gave up 4 bases; unmatched junction bases: 7. The CDR3 bases are TGTGCCAGCAGCCCCGGGGACAGCCCCTATGGCTACACCTTC. It translates to CASSPGDSPYGYTF.